Detailed here is one TCR beta chain. This sample was taken from a study of T cell changes during pregnancy in multiple sclerosis. Germline CDR1 and CDR2: LNHDA and SQIVND (reference sequence). CDR3 length: 15 amino acids. Germline trimming cut 2 bases from V and 10 bases from J; bases unmatched to any gene: 8. Assay: immunoSEQ multiplex PCR; the TCRdb copy retains only in-frame clones and omits some. The table lists 73,000 or so clones, 85% to 90% of them singletons, with around 9.5% in the top ten. The receptor comes from a female donor in good health, enrolled as a control in a pregnancy study. Sample: peripheral blood, taken after pregnancy. V usage is TRBV19 and J usage is TRBJ1-4, with TRBD1 matching 9 bases. In DNA, the CDR3 is TGTGCCAGTAGTATACCGGGACAGGGTGGCGGAAAACTGTTTTTT. This translates into CASSIPGQGGGKLFF.